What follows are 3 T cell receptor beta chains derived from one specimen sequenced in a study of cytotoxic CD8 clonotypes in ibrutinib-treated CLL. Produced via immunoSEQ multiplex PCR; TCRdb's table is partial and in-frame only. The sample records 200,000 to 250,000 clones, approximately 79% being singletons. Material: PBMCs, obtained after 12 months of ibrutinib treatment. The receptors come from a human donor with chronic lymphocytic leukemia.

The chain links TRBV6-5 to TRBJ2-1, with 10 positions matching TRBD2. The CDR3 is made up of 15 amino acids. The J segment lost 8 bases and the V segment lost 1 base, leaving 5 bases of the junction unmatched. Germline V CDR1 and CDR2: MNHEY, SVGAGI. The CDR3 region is CASSYFSGGVYEQFF. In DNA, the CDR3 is TGTGCCAGCAGTTACTTCAGCGGGGGGGTCTATGAGCAGTTCTTC.

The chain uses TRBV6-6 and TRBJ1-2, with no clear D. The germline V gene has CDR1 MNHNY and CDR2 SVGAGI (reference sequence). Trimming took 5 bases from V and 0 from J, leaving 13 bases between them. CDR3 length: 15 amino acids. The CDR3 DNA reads TGTGCCAGCAGTCGGACGACAAGCACTAACTATGGCTACACCTTC. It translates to CASSRTTSTNYGYTF.

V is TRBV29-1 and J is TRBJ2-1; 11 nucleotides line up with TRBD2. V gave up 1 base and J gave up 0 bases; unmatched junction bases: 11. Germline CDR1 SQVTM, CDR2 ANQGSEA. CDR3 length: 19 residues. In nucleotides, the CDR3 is TGCAGCGTTGAAGGGACTAGCGGGCCCCAACGGGGCTCCTACAATGAGCAGTTCTTC. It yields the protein CSVEGTSGPQRGSYNEQFF.